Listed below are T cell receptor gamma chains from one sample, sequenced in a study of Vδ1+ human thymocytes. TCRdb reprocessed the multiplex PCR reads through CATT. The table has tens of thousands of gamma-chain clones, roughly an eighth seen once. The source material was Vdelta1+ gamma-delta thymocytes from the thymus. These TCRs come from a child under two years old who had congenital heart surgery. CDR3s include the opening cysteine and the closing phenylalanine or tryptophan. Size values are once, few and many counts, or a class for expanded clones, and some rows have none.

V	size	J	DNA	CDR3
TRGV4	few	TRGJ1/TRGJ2	TGTGCCACCTGGAATGGGGGAAAGGATTATAAGAAACTCTTT	CATWNGGKDYKKLF
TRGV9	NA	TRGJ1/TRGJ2	TGTGCCTTGTGGGAGCCTCCGTTGCTCTTT	CALWEPPLLF
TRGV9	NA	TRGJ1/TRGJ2	TGTGCCTTGTGGGAGGTGGGGCTGGATTATAAGAAACTCTTT	CALWEVGLDYKKLF
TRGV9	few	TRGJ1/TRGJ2	TGTGCCTTGTGGGAGGGATTGCCAATTAAGGACTATTATAAGAAACTCTTT	CALWEGLPIKDYYKKLF
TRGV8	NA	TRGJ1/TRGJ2	TGTGCCACCTGGGATAGGAATTGGTATAAGAAACTCTTT	CATWDRNWYKKLF
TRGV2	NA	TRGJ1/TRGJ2	TGTGCCACCTGGGACGGGCGGTGTTATTATAAGAAACTCTTC	CATWDGRCYYKKLF
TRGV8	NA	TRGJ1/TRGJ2	TGTGCCACCTGGGATATAGGTTATAAGAAACTCTTT	CATWDIGYKKLF
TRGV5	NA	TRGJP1	TGTGCCACCTGGGACAGCGTTTATACCACTGGTTGGTTCAAGATATTT	CATWDSVYTTGWFKIF
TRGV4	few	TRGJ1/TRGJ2	TGTGCCACCTGGGCAATATATTATAAGAAACTCTTT	CATWAIYYKKLF
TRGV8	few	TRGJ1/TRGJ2	TGTGCCACCTGGGATAGGCCGGGGGATAAGAAACTCTTT	CATWDRPGDKKLF
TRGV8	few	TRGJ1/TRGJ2	TGTGCCACCTGGGATACGGGAGGGGACTATTATAAGAAACTCTTT	CATWDTGGDYYKKLF
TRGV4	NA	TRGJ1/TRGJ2	TGTGCCACCTGGAGGAGGGTGAAACTCTTT	CATWRRVKLF
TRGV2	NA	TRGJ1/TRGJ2	TGTGCCACCTGGACCCGCCATAATTATTATAAGAAACTCTTT	CATWTRHNYYKKLF
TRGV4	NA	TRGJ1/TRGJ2	TGTGCCACCTGGGATGGGTTTCCTTATAAGAAACTCTTT	CATWDGFPYKKLF
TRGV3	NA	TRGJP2	TGTGCCACCTGGGACAGGCTCCCCCGTAGTGATTGGATCAAGACGTTT	CATWDRLPRSDWIKTF
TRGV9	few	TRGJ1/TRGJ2	TGTGCCTTGTGGGAGCTGGATTATTATAAGAAACTCTTT	CALWELDYYKKLF
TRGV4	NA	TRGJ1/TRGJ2	TGTGCCACCTGGAATGGCCCCCGTTATTATAAGAAACTCTTT	CATWNGPRYYKKLF
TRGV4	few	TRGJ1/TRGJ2	TGTGCCACCTGGAATGTGTCTTATAAGAAACTCTTT	CATWNVSYKKLF
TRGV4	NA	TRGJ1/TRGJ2	TGTGCCACCTGGAATGGGCCACATGAGCGGAAACTCTTT	CATWNGPHERKLF
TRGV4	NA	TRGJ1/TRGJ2	TGTGCCACCTGGGATGGCGGGAAGAAACTCTTT	CATWDGGKKLF
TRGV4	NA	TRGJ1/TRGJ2	TGTGCCACCTGGAGGGTATCTTTCTATAAGAAACTCTTT	CATWRVSFYKKLF
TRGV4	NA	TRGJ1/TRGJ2	TGTGCCACCTGGGATGGGCCATATGGGTATAAGAAACTCTTT	CATWDGPYGYKKLF
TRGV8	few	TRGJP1	TGTGCCACCTGGGATCGAGGATTCAAGATATTT	CATWDRGFKIF
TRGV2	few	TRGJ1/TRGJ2	TGTGCCACCTGGGACGGAGTTTATAAGAAACTCTTT	CATWDGVYKKLF
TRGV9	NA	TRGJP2	TGTGCCTTGTGGGAGGTGTATAGTAGTGATTGGATCAAGACGTTT	CALWEVYSSDWIKTF
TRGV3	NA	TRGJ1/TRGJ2	TGTGCCACCTGGGACAGTCGGTATTATAAGAAACTCTTT	CATWDSRYYKKLF
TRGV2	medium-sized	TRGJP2	TGTGCCACCTGGGACGGGCAGGGTAGTGATTGGATCAAGACGTTT	CATWDGQGSDWIKTF
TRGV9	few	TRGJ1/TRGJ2	TGTGCCTTGTGGGAGGTGCTAAGATTGGATTATAAGAAACTCTTT	CALWEVLRLDYKKLF
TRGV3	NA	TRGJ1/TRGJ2	TGTGCCACCTGGGACAGGCGCCGGTTCTATTATAAGAAACTCTTT	CATWDRRRFYYKKLF
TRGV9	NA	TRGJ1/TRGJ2	TGTGCCTTGTGGGAGGCGAGACCAAATTCGAATTATTATAAGAAACTCTTT	CALWEARPNSNYYKKLF
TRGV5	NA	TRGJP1	TGTGCCACCTGGGTCAGGCCAGGTATCGGGATCACTGGTTGGTTCAAGATATTT	CATWVRPGIGITGWFKIF
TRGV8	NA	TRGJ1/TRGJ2	TGTGCCACCTGGGAAGTCCTCAATTATAAGAAACTCTTT	CATWEVLNYKKLF
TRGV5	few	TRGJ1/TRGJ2	TGTGCCACCTGGGACTCCACCCGCCCGAGTTATTATAAGAAACTCTTT	CATWDSTRPSYYKKLF
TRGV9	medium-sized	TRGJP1	TGTGCCTTGTGGGAGGCCCCCACTGGTTGGTTCAAGATATTT	CALWEAPTGWFKIF